This T cell receptor beta chain derives from a study of cytomegalovirus exposure and HLA in healthy donors. As concerns this clone: Its antigen is currently unknown.

V shed 8 bases and J 3 bases; nucleotides not matched to a gene: 10. Germline V CDR1 and CDR2: SGHNT, YENEEA. This CDR3 comprises 17 residues. Researchers ran the PCR with 60 Vbeta and 13 Jbeta primers. Some clones are missing from TCRdb's copy, which holds only in-frame ones; the method was immunoSEQ multiplex PCR. The table lists 65,000 to 85,000 clones, 70% to 90% of them singletons. Points from the study as a whole: Published work reported that the classifier diagnosed cytomegalovirus status with high specificity and sensitivity.

The sequenced sample was PBMCs. The receptor was derived from a woman aged 25 to 39 in good health and CMV-seronegative. The chain is built from TRBV11-3 and TRBJ2-1, with 13 bases matching TRBD2. The CDR3 region is CASAPGTSGIIYNEQFF. The CDR3 DNA sequence: TGTGCCAGCGCCCCGGGGACTAGCGGGATCATCTACAATGAGCAGTTCTTC.